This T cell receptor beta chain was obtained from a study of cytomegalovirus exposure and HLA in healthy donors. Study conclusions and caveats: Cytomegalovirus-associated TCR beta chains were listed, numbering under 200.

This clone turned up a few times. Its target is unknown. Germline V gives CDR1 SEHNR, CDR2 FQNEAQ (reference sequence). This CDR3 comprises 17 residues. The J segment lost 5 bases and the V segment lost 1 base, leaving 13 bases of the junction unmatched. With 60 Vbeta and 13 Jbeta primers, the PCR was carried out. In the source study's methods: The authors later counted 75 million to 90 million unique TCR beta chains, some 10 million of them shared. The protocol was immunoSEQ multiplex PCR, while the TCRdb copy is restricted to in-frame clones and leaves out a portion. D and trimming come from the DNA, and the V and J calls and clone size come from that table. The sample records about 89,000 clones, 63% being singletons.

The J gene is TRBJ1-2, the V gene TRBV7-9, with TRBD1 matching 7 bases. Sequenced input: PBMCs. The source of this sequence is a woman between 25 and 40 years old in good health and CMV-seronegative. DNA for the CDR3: TGTGCCAGCAGCTTAGGGGGGTCCGGGACAGTCTTGTATGGCTACACCTTC. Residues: CASSLGGSGTVLYGYTF.